This T cell receptor (beta chain) appears in the sequencing data of a study of brain T cells in children with intractable seizures. The study, taken as a whole, reports: Only CDR3 sequence similarity suggested viral specificity, without known HCMV serostatus.

The ends were cut back, 6 bases at V and 3 bases at J, with 11 bases in the middle. CDR3 length: 14 amino acids. Germline V gene sequence: CDR1 LNHDA, CDR2 SQIVND (reference sequence). A note on this clone: Its antigen is not known.

Profiling relied on immunoSEQ multiplex PCR, and the TCRdb table lists in-frame clones only, not all of them. The profile covers about 340,000 clones, with more than 85% appearing a single time and 5.7% taken by the ten largest. Indicated time point: blood from clinic visit 5 months post-surgery; TSC patient then seizure free. Surgery cases with the highest brain T cell transcript signatures were chosen for sequencing. This sequence joins TRBV19 and TRBJ1-4; no reliable D call. Source: peripheral blood, taken about 5 months after surgery. This TCR derives from a boy in the first two years of life with tuberous sclerosis and intractable seizures. The CDR3 spells CASSPTAANEKLFF. The CDR3 DNA is TGTGCCAGTAGCCCTACGGCGGCTAATGAAAAACTGTTTTTT. The variable domain in full, with the rest retrieved from reference TRBV19 and TRBJ1-4, is DGGITQSPKYLFRKEGQNVTLSCEQNLNHDAMYWYRQDPGQGLRLIYYSQIVNDFQKGDIAEGYSVSREKKESFPLTVTSAQKNPTAFYLCASSPTAANEKLFFGSGTQLSVL.